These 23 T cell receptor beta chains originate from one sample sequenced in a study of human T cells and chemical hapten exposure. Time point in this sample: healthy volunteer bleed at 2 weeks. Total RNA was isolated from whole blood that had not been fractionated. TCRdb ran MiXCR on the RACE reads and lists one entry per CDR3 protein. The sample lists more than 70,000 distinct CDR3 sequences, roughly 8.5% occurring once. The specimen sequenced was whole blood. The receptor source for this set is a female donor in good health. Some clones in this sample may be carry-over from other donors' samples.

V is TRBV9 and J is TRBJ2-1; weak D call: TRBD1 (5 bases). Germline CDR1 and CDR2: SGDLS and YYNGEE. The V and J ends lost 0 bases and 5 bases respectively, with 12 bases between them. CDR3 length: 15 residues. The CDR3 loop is CASSVAVGADNEQFF. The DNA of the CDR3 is TGTGCCAGCAGCGTAGCCGTTGGGGCAGACAATGAGCAGTTCTTC.

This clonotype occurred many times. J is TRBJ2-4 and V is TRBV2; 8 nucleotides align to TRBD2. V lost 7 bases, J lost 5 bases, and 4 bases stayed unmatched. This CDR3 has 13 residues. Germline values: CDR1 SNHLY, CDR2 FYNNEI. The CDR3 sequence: CASMLSGENIQYF. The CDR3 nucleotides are TGTGCCAGCATGCTTAGCGGGGAAAACATTCAGTACTTC.

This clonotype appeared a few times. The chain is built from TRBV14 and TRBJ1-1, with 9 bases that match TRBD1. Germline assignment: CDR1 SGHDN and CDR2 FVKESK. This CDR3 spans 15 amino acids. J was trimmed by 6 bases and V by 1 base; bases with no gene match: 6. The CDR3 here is CASSQVQGAFAEAFF. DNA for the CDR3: TGTGCCAGCAGCCAAGTACAGGGGGCTTTCGCTGAAGCTTTCTTT.

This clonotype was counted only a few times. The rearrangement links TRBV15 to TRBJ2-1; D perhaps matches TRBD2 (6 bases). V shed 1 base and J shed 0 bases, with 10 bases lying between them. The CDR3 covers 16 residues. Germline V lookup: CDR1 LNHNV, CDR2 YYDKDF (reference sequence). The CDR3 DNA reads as TGTGCCACCAGCAGAGGTGTCGGGAGCTCCTACAATGAGCAGTTCTTC. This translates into CATSRGVGSSYNEQFF.

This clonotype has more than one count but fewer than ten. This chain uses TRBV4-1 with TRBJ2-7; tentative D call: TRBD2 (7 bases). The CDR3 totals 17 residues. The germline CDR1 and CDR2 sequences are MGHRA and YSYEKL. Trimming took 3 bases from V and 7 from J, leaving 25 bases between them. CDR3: CASSHPPGGGLVLEQYF. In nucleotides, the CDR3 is TGCGCCAGCAGCCACCCCCCGGGGGGCGGGCTGGTTCTGGAGCAGTACTTC.

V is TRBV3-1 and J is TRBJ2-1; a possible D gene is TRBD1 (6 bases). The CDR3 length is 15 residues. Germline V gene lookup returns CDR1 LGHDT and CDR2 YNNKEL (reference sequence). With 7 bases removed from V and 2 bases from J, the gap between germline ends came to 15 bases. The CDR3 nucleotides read TGTGCCAGCAAATACAAGACAGGAGCCTACAATGAGCAGTTCTTC. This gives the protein CASKYKTGAYNEQFF.

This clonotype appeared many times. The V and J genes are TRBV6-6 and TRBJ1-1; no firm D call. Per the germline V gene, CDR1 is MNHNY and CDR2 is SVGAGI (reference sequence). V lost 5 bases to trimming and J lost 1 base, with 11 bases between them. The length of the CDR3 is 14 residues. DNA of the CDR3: TGTGCCAGCAGTCACCAACTAACGAACACTGAAGCTTTCTTT. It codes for CASSHQLTNTEAFF.

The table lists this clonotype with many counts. This CDR3 reads CASRPQGIRYNEQFF. The CDR3, as DNA: TGTGCCAGCAGACCCCAGGGGATCAGGTACAATGAGCAGTTCTTC. V gene TRBV6-1 combines with J gene TRBJ2-1; D possibly corresponds to TRBD1 (6 bases). V dropped 6 bases and J dropped 4 bases, with 16 bases sitting between them. CDR3 length: 15 amino acids. Germline V gene lookup returns CDR1 MNHNS and CDR2 SASEGT.

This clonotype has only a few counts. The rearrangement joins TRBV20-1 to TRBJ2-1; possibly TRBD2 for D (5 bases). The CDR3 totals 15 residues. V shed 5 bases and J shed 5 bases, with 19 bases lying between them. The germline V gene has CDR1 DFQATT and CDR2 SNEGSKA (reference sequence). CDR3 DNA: TGCAGTGCTTTCCGGTCCTTAGCGAGTGACAATGAGCAGTTCTTC. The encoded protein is CSAFRSLASDNEQFF.

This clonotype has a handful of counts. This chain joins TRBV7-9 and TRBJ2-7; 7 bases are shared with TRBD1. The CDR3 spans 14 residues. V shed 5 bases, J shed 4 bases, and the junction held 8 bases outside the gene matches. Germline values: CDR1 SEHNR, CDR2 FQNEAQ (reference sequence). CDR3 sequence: CASSPPGQTYEQYF. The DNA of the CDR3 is TGTGCCAGCAGCCCACCGGGACAGACTTACGAGCAGTACTTC.

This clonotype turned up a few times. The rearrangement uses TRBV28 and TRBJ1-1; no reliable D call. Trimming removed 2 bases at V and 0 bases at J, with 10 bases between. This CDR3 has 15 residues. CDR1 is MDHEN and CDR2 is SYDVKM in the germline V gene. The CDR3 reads CASSLPQPMNTEAFF. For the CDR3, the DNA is TGTGCCAGCAGTTTACCTCAGCCAATGAACACTGAAGCTTTCTTT.

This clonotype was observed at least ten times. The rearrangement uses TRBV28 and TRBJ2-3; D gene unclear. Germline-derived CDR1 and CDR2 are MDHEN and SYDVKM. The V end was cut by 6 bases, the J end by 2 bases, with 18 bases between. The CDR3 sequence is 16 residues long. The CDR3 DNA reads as TGTGCCAGCAGGTTAAACGGGCTATCCCACACAGATACGCAGTATTTT. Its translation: CASRLNGLSHTDTQYF.

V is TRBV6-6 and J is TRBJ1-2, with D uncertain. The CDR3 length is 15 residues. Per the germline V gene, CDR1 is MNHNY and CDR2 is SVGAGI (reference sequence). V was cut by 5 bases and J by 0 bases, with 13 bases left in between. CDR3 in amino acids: CASSPQTGTNYGYTF. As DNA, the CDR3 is TGTGCCAGCAGTCCACAGACGGGTACTAACTATGGCTACACCTTC.

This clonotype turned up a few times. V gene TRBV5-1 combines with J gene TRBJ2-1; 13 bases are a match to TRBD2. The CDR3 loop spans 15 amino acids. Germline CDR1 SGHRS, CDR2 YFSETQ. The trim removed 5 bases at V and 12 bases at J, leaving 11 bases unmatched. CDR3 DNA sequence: TGCGCCAGCAGGGAACGGACTAGCGGGAGAATGTGGCAGTTCTTC. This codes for CASRERTSGRMWQFF.

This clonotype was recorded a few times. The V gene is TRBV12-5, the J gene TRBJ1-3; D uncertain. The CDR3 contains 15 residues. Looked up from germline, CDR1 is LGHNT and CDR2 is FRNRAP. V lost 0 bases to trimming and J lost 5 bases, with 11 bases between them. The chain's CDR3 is CASGLVAAGRNTIYF. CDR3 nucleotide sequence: TGTGCTAGTGGTTTGGTTGCAGCTGGAAGAAACACCATATATTTT.

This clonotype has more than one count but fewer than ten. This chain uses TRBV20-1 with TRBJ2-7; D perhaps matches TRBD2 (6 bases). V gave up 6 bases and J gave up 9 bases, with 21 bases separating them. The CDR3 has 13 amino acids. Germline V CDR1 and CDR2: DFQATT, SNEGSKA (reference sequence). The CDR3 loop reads CSALPGETDGQYF. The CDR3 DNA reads TGCAGTGCCCTTCCGGGAGAAACCGACGGGCAGTACTTC.

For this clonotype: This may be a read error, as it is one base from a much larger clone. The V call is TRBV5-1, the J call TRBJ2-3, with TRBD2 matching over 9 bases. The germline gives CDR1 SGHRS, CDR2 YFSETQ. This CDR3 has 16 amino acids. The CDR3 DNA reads TGCGCCAGCAGCTTGGGGGTAGCGGGAGCGGCAGATACGAAGTATTTT. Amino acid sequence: CASSLGVAGAADTKYF.

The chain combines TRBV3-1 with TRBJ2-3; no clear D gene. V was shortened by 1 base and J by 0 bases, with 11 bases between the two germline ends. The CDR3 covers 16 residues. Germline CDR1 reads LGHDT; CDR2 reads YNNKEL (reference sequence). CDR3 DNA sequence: TGTGCCAGCAGCCAAGGTTGGTCGACTAGCACAGATACGCAGTATTTT. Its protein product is CASSQGWSTSTDTQYF.

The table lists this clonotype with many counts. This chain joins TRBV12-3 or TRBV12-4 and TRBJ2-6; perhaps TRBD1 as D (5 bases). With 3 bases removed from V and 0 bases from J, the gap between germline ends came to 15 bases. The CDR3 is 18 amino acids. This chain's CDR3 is CASSLRQGSGSGANVLTF. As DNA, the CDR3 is TGTGCCAGCAGTTTGAGGCAGGGCTCCGGCTCTGGGGCCAACGTCCTGACTTTC.

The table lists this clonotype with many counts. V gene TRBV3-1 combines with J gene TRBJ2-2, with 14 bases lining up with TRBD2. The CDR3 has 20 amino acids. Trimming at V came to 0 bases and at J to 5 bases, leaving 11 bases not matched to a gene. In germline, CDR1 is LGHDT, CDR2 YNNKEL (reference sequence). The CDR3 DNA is TGTGCCAGCAGCCAAGATTTCCCGGGACTAGCGGGAGCTGCAACCGGGGAGCTGTTTTTT. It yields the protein CASSQDFPGLAGAATGELFF.

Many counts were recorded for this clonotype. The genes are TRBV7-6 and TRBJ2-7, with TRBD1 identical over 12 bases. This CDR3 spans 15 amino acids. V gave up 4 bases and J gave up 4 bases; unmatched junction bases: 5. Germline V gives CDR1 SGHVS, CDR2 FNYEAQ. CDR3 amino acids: CASSWGQGANYEQYF. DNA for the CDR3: TGTGCCAGCAGCTGGGGACAGGGGGCCAATTACGAGCAGTACTTC.

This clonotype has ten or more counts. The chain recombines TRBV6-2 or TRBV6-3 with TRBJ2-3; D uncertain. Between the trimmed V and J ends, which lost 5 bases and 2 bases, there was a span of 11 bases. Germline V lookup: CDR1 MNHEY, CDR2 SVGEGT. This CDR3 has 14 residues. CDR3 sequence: CASSPRSDTDTQYF. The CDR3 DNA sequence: TGTGCCAGCAGTCCCCGGTCCGACACAGATACGCAGTATTTT.

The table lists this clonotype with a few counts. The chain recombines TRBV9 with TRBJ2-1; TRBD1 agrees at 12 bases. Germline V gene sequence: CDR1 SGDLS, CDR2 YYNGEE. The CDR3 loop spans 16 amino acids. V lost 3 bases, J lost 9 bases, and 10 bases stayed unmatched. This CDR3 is CASSADPGQGAGEQFF. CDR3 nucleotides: TGTGCCAGCAGCGCCGATCCGGGACAGGGGGCCGGTGAGCAGTTCTTC.